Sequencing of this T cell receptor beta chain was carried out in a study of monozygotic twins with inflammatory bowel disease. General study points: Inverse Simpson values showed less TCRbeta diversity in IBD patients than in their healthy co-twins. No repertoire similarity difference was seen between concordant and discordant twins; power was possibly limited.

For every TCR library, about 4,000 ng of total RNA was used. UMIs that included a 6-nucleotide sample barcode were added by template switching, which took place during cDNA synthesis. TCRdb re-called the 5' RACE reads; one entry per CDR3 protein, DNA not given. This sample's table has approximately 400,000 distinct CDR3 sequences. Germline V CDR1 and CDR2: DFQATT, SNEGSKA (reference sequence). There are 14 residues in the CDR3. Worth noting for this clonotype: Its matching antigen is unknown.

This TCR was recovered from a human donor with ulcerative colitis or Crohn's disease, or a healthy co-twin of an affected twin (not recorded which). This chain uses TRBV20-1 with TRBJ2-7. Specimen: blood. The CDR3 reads CSARDLGTAYEQYF.